This section outlines one T cell receptor beta chain sequence together with its context. This clonotype was found many times. There is no known antigen for this receptor. Per-base quality was not reported, and no clone a single base away is much larger than it. CDR1 and CDR2, looked up from the germline V gene, are MNHNS and SASEGT. Including the terminal cysteine and phenylalanine, the CDR3 comprises 15 residues. The entry retains the CDR3 DNA only, 45 bases that are in frame from base 1. V is clipped by 6 bases and J by 7 bases, and the sequence between their germline boundaries is 18 bases long. The sample belongs to a study of neurological immune-mediated disorders (dated by TCRdb to between 2017 and 2020). Background on the whole study: Using UMI-based sequencing, the study compared peripheral blood TCR-beta repertoires from patients with HTLV-I-associated myelopathy (HAM/TSP), patients with multiple sclerosis, and healthy controls. Of the approximately 70 subjects in the cohort, about 15 were HAM/TSP patients, 34 were multiple sclerosis patients, and about 20 were healthy controls. Longitudinal HAM/TSP donors and healthy donors each had 3 time-points at intervals of roughly 3-40 months. The approximately 96 TCR-beta libraries covered PBMC samples along with longitudinal samples, technical triplicates, and paired sorted CD4+ and CD8+ T-cell subsets.

Sample time point, as interpreted from the label and publication: longitudinal time-point 2. The healthy controls were volunteers from a blood bank in Maryland, USA. Libraries from unsorted PBMCs were made from 2 million PBMCs kept in RNAlater at -80 degrees C until RNA extraction. Peripheral blood was subjected to Ficoll-Hypaque density gradient centrifugation to isolate PBMCs, which were then cryopreserved in liquid nitrogen. The investigation overall reported the following: The highest TCR clonal expansion was observed in HAM/TSP patients, whereas the lowest was observed in MS patients, even when compared with healthy controls. Expanded clones from different subjects shared no identical CDR3 amino acid sequences, which suggests that TCR-beta repertoires were private in all groups.

cDNA was synthesized by template-switch 5'RACE using a primer carrying a 10-nucleotide random unique molecular identifier by which each TCR transcript was tagged. Each sequencing run produced over 180 million TCR-beta sequences covering 15-18 subjects. Total RNA was extracted with the RNeasy kit. The KAPA Real-time Library Amplification kit was used to amplify TCR-beta VDJ regions with primers for the TCR constant region and the 5'RACE anchor. Sample indexes and Illumina adaptors were added in a first PCR, and a second PCR then increased library yield. After purification with Ampure beads, the TCR product of roughly 650 bp was size-selected on a 2% E-gel SizeSelection system. Before pooling, libraries had their quality checked on a Bioanalyzer, their concentration measured with Qubit, and their quantity determined with the Kapa Library Quantification kit. Libraries were sequenced paired-end 2 x 150 bp on an Illumina HiSeq 2500. To increase sequence diversity, roughly 24-32% phiX was spiked into each library pool. The original pipeline was this. Quality-filtered reads were processed with the UMI-based MiGEC pipeline, and over 80% of raw TCR sequences were removed by the MiGEC pipeline during error correction. VDJ genes were aligned to IMGT germline references, and clonotypes were defined by unique CDR3 amino acid sequence plus V-J genes. Clonal expansion, Shannon diversity and CDR3 relatedness were evaluated with VDJtools (CalcPairwiseDistances, ClusterSamples), while phylogenetic trees were built in CLCbio workbench. Clones with at least 8 unique UMIs were defined as expanded, with this threshold being based on coefficient-of-variation modelling across technical triplicates. TCRdb reran the public reads through fastp at Q25 and MiXCR, keeping productive beta chains. Every CDR3 protein is listed once, alongside the most common genes and DNA of its rows. These V and J calls derive from TCRdb rather than the authors' analysis. The sample has fewer than 70,000 distinct CDR3 sequences on record, roughly 10% of them singletons. The ten largest clonotypes hold around 12% of the sample.

Sequenced sample: PBMCs. The chain employs TRBV6-1 and TRBJ2-2; no confident D gene assignment can be made. The TCR comes from a man younger than 45 in good health. The DNA sequence follows: TGTGCCAGCAGCCTAACCCTAGTCATCAGCGGGGAGCTGTTTTTT. Translated, it gives CASSLTLVISGELFF.